This T cell receptor beta chain originates from a study of metastatic and nonmetastatic thyroid tumors. Looking at the study overall: Thyroid patients, malignant and benign, had repertoires compared across blood and tumor or nodule tissue.

Among the patients, none had received any treatment before thyroid surgery. The germline V and J ends were trimmed by 1 base and 0 bases, with 8 bases remaining between them. The CDR3 contains 15 residues. Germline values: CDR1 SGHRS, CDR2 YFSETQ. This clone was recorded many times. Its antigen is unidentified. In the original workflow: Across clinicopathological groups, CDR3 differences served as the basis for building a distant-metastasis classifier for papillary thyroid cancer. TCRdb re-called the PCR reads through MiXCR. The V and J calls were not made by the authors but by TCRdb's processing. The sample lists tens of thousands of clones, less than 20% occurring once. Findings and limits, study-wide: Significantly greater TCR beta diversity was reportedly found in malignant thyroid tumors than in benign nodules (in blood and tumor).

This receptor was taken from a female donor with papillary thyroid cancer or a benign thyroid nodule (not recorded which). Some clones in this sample may be carry-over from other donors' samples. The V and J genes are TRBV5-1 and TRBJ1-3; no clear D gene. Sequencing input: blood. CDR3 in DNA: TGCGCCAGCAGCTTGTCAATGTCCTCTGGAAACACCATATATTTT. This codes for CASSLSMSSGNTIYF.